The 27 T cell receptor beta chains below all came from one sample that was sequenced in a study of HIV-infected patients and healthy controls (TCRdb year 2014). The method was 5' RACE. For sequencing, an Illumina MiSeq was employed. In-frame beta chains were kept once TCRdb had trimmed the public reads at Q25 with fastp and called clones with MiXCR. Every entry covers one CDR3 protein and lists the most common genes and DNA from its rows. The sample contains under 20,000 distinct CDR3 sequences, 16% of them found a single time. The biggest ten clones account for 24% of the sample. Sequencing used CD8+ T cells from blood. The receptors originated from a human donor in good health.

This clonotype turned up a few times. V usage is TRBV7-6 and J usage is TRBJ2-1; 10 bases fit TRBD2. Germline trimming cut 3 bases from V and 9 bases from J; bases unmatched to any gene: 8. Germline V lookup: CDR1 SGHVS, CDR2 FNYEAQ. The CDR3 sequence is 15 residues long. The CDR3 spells CASSLESGRAIEQFF. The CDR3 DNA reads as TGTGCCAGCAGCTTGGAGAGCGGGAGGGCCATTGAGCAGTTCTTC.

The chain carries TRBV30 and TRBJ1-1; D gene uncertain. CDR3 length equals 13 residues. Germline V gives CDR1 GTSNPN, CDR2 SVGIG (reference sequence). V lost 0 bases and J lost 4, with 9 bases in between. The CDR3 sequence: CAWSVMAFTEAFF. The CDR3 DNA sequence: TGTGCCTGGAGTGTAATGGCCTTCACTGAAGCTTTCTTT.

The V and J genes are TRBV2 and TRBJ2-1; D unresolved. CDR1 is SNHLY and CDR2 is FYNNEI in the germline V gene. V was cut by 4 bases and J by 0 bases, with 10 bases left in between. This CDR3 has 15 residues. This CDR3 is CASSGPKSSYNEQFF. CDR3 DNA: TGTGCCAGCAGTGGACCTAAGAGCTCCTACAATGAGCAGTTCTTC.

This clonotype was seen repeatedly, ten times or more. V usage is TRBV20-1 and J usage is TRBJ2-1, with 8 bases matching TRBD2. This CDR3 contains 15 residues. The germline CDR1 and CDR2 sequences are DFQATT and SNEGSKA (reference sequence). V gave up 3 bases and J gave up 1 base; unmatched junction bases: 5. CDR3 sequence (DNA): TGCAGTGCTAGGGGAGCGGGAGCATCCTACAATGAGCAGTTCTTC. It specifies CSARGAGASYNEQFF.

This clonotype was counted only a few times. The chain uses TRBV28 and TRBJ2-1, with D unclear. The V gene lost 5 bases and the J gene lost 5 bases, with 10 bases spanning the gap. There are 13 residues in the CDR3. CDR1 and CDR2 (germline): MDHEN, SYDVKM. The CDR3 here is CASSPEVDNEQFF. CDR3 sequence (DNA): TGTGCCAGCAGTCCCGAAGTTGACAATGAGCAGTTCTTC.

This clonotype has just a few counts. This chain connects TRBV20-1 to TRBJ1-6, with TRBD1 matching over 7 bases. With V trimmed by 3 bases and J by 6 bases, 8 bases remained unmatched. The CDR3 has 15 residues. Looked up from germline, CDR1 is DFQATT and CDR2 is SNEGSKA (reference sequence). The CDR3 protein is CSAREGQWANSPLHF. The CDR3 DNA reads TGCAGTGCTAGGGAGGGACAGTGGGCTAATTCACCCCTCCACTTT.

CDR3 sequence: CASSLGSGGTGELFF. The CDR3 nucleotides read TGTGCCAGCAGTTTGGGGTCCGGGGGTACCGGGGAGCTGTTTTTT. The chain employs TRBV12-3 or TRBV12-4 and TRBJ2-2; possibly TRBD2 for D (6 bases). V shed 3 bases and J shed 5 bases, with 13 bases lying between them. This CDR3 contains 15 residues.

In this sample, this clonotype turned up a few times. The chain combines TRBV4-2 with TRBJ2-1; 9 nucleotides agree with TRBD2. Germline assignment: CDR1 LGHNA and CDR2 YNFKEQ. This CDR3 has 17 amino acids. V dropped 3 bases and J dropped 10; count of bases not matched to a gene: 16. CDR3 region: CASSHTVRAGGPLEQFF. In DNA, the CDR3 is TGTGCCAGCAGCCACACCGTCCGGGCGGGGGGGCCATTGGAGCAGTTCTTC.

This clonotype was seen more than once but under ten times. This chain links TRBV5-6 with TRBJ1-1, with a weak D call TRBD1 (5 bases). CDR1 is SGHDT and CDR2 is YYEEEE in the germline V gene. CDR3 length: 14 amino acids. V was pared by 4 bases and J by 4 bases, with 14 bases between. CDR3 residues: CASSISPGSTEAFF. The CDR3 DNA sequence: TGTGCCAGCAGCATATCCCCAGGGAGCACTGAAGCTTTCTTT.

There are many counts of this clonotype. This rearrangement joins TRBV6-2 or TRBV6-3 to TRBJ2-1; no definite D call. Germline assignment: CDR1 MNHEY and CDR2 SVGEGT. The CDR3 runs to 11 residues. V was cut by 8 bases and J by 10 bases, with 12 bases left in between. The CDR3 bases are TGTGCCAGCTCCAACCCGACGGAGCAGTTCTTC. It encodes CASSNPTEQFF.

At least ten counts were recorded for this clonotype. CDR3 in DNA: TGTGCCAGCAGCTTAGGCGGGCAGGGAATCTACAATGAGCAGTTCTTC. It translates to CASSLGGQGIYNEQFF. This chain joins TRBV7-9 and TRBJ2-1, with D tentatively TRBD1 or TRBD2 (5 bases each). The CDR3 has 16 amino acids. The V end lost 1 base, the J end lost 3 bases, and 13 bases lay between the germline ends. Germline V lookup: CDR1 SEHNR, CDR2 FQNEAQ (reference sequence).

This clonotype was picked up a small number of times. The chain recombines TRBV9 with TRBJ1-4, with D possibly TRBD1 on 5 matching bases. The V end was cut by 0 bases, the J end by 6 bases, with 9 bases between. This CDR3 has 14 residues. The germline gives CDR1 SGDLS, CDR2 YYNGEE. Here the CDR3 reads CASSVGGDYEKLFF. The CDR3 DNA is TGTGCCAGCAGCGTAGGAGGGGATTATGAAAAACTGTTTTTT.

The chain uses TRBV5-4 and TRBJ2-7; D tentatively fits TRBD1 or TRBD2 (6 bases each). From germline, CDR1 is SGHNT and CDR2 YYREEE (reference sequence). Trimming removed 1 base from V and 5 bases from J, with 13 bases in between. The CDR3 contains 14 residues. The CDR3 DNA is TGTGCCAGCAGCTTGTCACCGGGGGCGGACGAGCAGTACTTC. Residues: CASSLSPGADEQYF.

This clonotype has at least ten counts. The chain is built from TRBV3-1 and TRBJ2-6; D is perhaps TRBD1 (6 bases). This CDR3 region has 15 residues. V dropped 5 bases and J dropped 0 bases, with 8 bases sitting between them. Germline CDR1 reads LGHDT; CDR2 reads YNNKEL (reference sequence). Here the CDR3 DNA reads TGTGCCAGCAGCGCAGGGGTCTCTGGGGCCAACGTCCTGACTTTC. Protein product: CASSAGVSGANVLTF.

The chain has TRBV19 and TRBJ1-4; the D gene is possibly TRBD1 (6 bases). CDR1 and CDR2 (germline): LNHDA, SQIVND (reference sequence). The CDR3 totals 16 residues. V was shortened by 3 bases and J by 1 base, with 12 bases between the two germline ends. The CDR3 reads CASSMLPGVTNEKLFF. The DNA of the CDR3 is TGTGCCAGTAGTATGCTTCCAGGGGTAACTAATGAAAAACTGTTTTTT.

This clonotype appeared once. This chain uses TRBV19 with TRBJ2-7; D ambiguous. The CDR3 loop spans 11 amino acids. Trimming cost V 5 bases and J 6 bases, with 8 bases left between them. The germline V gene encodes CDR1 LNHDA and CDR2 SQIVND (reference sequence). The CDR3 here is CASSDVGEQYF. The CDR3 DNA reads TGTGCCAGTAGTGACGTGGGCGAGCAGTACTTC.

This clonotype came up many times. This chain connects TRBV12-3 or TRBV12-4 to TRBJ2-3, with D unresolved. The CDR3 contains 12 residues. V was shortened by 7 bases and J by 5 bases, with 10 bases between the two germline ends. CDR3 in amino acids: CASKEVGDTQYF. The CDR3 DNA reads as TGTGCCAGCAAAGAAGTAGGAGATACGCAGTATTTT.

The DNA of the CDR3 is TGTGCCAGCAACAAGGGGGACTATGGCTACACCTTC. It is translated as CASNKGDYGYTF. This chain links TRBV2 with TRBJ1-2, with D possibly being TRBD1 (6 bases). This CDR3 spans 12 amino acids. Between the trimmed V and J ends, which lost 7 bases and 3 bases, there was a span of 9 bases. CDR1 SNHLY and CDR2 FYNNEI come from the germline V gene.

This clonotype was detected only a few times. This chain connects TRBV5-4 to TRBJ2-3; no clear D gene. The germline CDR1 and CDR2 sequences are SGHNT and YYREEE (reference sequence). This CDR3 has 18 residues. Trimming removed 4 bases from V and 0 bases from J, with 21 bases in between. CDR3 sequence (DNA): TGTGCCAGCAGCCCTACTGTAAGTGGATCGACCAGCACAGATACGCAGTATTTT. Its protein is CASSPTVSGSTSTDTQYF.

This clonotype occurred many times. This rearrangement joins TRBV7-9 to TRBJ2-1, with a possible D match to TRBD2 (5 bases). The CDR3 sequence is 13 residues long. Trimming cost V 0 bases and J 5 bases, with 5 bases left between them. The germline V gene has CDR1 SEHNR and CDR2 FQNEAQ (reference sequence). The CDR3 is CASSLARDNEQFF. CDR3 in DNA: TGTGCCAGCAGCTTAGCGAGGGACAATGAGCAGTTCTTC.

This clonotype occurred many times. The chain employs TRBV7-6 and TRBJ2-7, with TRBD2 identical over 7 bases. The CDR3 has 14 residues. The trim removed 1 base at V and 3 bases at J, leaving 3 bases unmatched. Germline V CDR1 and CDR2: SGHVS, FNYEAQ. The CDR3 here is CASSLEGGSYEQYF. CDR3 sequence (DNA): TGTGCCAGCAGCTTAGAGGGCGGGAGCTACGAGCAGTACTTC.

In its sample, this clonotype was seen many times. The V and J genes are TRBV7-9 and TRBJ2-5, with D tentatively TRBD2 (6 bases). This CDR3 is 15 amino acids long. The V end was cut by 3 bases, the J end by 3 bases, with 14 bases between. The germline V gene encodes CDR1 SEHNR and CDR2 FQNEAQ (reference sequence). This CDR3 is CASSLGNTGEETQYF. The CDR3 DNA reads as TGTGCCAGCAGCTTGGGGAACACGGGGGAAGAGACCCAGTACTTC.

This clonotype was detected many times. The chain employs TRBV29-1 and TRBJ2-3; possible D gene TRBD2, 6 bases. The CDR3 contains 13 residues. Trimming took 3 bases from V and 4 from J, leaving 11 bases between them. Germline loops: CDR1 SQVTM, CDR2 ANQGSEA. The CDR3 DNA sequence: TGCAGCGTTGAGGGGACTTTTTCAGATACGCAGTATTTT. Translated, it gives CSVEGTFSDTQYF.

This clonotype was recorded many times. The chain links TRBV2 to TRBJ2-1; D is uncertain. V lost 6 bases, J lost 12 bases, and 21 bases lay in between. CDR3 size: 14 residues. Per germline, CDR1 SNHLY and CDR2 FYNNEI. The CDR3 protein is CASRGFGRRRGQFF. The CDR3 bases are TGTGCCAGCAGGGGCTTTGGACGCCGCCGTGGGCAGTTCTTC.

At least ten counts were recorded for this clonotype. The CDR3 loop is CASSEAGDGTDTQYF. In DNA form, the CDR3 reads TGTGCCAGCAGTGAAGCGGGGGACGGCACAGATACGCAGTATTTT. The V gene is TRBV6-4, the J gene TRBJ2-3; TRBD2 matches at 8 bases. The CDR3 covers 15 residues. V lost 3 bases to trimming and J lost 1 base; unmatched junction nucleotides: 3. Germline values: CDR1 MRHNA, CDR2 SNTAGT.

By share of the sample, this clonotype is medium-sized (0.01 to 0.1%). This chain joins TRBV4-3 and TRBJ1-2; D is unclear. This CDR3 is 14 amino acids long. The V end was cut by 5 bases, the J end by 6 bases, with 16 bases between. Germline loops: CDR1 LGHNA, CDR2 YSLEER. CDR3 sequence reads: CASSNADGGDGYTF. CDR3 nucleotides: TGCGCCAGCAGCAACGCCGACGGTGGCGATGGCTACACCTTC.

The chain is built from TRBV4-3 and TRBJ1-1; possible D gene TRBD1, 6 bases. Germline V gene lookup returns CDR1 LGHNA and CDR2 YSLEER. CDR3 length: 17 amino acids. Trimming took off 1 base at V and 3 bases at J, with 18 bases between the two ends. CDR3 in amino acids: CASSQGHGGEVDTEAFF. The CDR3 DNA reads TGCGCCAGCAGCCAAGGGCACGGGGGCGAGGTTGACACTGAAGCTTTCTTT.